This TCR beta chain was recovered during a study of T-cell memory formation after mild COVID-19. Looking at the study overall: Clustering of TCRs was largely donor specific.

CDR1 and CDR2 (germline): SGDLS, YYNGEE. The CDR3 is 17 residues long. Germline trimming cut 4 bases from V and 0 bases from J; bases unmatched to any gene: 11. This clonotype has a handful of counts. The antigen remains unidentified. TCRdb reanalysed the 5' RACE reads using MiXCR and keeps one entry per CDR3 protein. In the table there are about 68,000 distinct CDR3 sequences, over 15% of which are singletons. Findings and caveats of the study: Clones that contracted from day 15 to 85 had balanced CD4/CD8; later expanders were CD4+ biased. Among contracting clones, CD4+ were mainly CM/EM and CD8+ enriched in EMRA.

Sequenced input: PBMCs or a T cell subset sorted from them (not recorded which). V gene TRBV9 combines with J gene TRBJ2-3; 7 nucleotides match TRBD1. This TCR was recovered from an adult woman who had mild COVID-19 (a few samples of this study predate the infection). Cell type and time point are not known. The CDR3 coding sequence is TGTGCCAGCAGCATCAACAGGGGACCTCTTAGCACAGATACGCAGTATTTT. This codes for CASSINRGPLSTDTQYF.